These 28 T cell receptor beta chains were sequenced from one sample in a study of shared clonotypes between healthy human individuals. Clones were read by immunoSEQ multiplex PCR, and TCRdb kept only the in-frame ones, dropping some. The sample lists fewer than 650,000 clones, around 81% occurring once. The sequencing sample was made of PBMCs. The receptor set was obtained from a woman aged 40 to 50 in good health. Some clones in this sample may be carry-over from other donors' samples.

The chain combines TRBV30 with TRBJ1-4, with D perhaps TRBD1 (5 bases). With 6 bases removed from V and 7 bases from J, the gap between germline ends came to 15 bases. Looked up from germline, CDR1 is GTSNPN and CDR2 is SVGIG (reference sequence). This CDR3 region has 13 residues. The CDR3 DNA sequence: TGTGCCTGTAACGGGGGTGGAGGTGAAAAACTGTTTTTT. It codes for CACNGGGGEKLFF.

This clone was seen more than once but under ten times. This chain connects TRBV4-2 to TRBJ1-1, with no clear D. V lost 1 base to trimming and J lost 0 bases, with 9 bases between them. This CDR3 contains 15 residues. CDR1 is LGHNA and CDR2 is YNFKEQ in the germline V gene. CDR3 nucleotides: TGTGCCAGCAGCCAAGGACCCCTTATGAACACTGAAGCTTTCTTT. Protein product: CASSQGPLMNTEAFF.

The chain employs TRBV30 and TRBJ1-2; no reliable D call. Per the germline V gene, CDR1 is GTSNPN and CDR2 is SVGIG (reference sequence). The CDR3 totals 11 residues. V gave up 0 bases and J gave up 8 bases, with 7 bases separating them. In DNA, the CDR3 is TGTGCCTGGAGTGTATTGGGAGGCTACACCTTC. Protein: CAWSVLGGYTF.

CDR3 region: CASSLVQGARAFF. CDR3 DNA: TGTGCCAGCAGTTTGGTCCAGGGGGCGCGAGCTTTCTTT. The J gene is TRBJ1-1, the V gene TRBV28; 8 positions match TRBD1. Germline lookup yields CDR1 MDHEN and CDR2 SYDVKM. This CDR3 has 13 residues. V shed 3 bases and J 10 bases; nucleotides not matched to a gene: 7.

The chain uses TRBV9 and TRBJ1-2; TRBD1 matches 10 bases. The CDR3 contains 16 residues. V shed 3 bases and J 5 bases; nucleotides not matched to a gene: 10. The V gene's germline CDR1 is SGDLS and CDR2 YYNGEE. The CDR3 is CASSGQTGGVGYGYTF. The CDR3 nucleotides are TGTGCCAGCAGCGGACAGACAGGGGGCGTCGGATATGGCTACACCTTC.

The CDR3 is CAISEGGERANEKLFF. Written as DNA, the CDR3 is TGTGCCATCAGTGAGGGGGGGGAAAGGGCTAATGAAAAACTGTTTTTT. The rearrangement joins TRBV10-3 to TRBJ1-4; TRBD1 might be the D (5 bases). V was pared by 2 bases and J by 3 bases, with 13 bases between. The CDR3 extends over 16 amino acids. The V gene's germline CDR1 is ENHRY and CDR2 SYGVKD.

The chain has TRBV2 and TRBJ2-7, with D possibly matching TRBD2 (6 bases). The V and J ends lost 6 bases and 5 bases respectively, with 20 bases between them. The CDR3 consists of 15 residues. The germline V gene has CDR1 SNHLY and CDR2 FYNNEI. CDR3 region: CASRSDATSVHEQYF. The CDR3 bases are TGTGCCAGCAGGAGTGACGCGACTAGTGTCCACGAGCAGTACTTC.

J is TRBJ1-1 and V is TRBV2; D ambiguous. From germline, CDR1 is SNHLY and CDR2 FYNNEI. Trimming cost V 6 bases and J 3 bases, with 11 bases left between them. The CDR3 is 13 residues long. The CDR3 DNA reads as TGTGCCAGCAGCCTCGGGGTGGACACTGAAGCTTTCTTT. This codes for CASSLGVDTEAFF.

This clone was observed once. The chain joins TRBV7-3 to TRBJ2-3; 11 positions match TRBD2. The V and J ends lost 4 bases and 3 bases, in that order; junction bases with no gene match: 6. CDR1 and CDR2 from the germline V gene are SGHTA and FQGTGA. The CDR3 loop spans 16 amino acids. The CDR3 coding sequence is TGTGCCAGCAGCTACCGGTCTAGCGGGGGGACAGATACGCAGTATTTT. Translating it yields CASSYRSSGGTDTQYF.

The genes are TRBV10-1 and TRBJ2-3; 8 nucleotides align to TRBD2. Germline V gene sequence: CDR1 WNHNN, CDR2 SYGVQD (reference sequence). V dropped 8 bases and J dropped 0; count of bases not matched to a gene: 22. This CDR3 contains 20 residues. CDR3: CASVRVMFGSSGSSTDTQYF. The CDR3 coding sequence is TGCGCCAGCGTGCGGGTGATGTTTGGTTCTAGCGGGTCTAGCACAGATACGCAGTATTTT.

V is TRBV27 and J is TRBJ1-6, with D perhaps TRBD1 (6 bases). This CDR3 has 15 residues. V gave up 6 bases and J gave up 3 bases, with 12 bases separating them. Germline CDR1 is MNHEY and CDR2 is SMNVEV (reference sequence). For the CDR3, the DNA is TGTGCCAGCAGGGTACAGGGCATCTATAATTCACCCCTCCACTTT. Encoded protein: CASRVQGIYNSPLHF.

The J gene is TRBJ1-4, the V gene TRBV27, with a possible D match to TRBD1 (6 bases). This CDR3 is built from 14 residues. Trimming pared 5 bases from V and 8 bases from J, leaving 15 bases between. Germline V gives CDR1 MNHEY, CDR2 SMNVEV (reference sequence). DNA for the CDR3: TGTGCCAGCAGTCCTAGGGGGGTAGGGGAAAAACTGTTTTTT. Translation: CASSPRGVGEKLFF. Drawing the rest from reference TRBV27 and TRBJ1-4, the complete variable domain is EAQVTQNPRYLITVTGKKLTVTCSQNMNHEYMSWYRQDPGLGLRQIYYSMNVEVTDKGDVPEGYKVSRKEKRNFPLILESPSPNQTSLYFCASSPRGVGEKLFFGSGTQLSVL.

About this clone: This CDR3 is also generated by other DNA sequences in the sample. This rearrangement joins TRBV19 to TRBJ2-7, with D perhaps being TRBD1 or TRBD2 (5 bases each). The CDR3 length is 14 residues. Looked up from germline, CDR1 is LNHDA and CDR2 is SQIVND (reference sequence). V was cut by 5 bases and J by 0 bases, with 11 bases left in between. CDR3: CASSPGTSSYEQYF. The DNA for the CDR3 is TGTGCCAGTAGTCCTGGGACCAGCTCCTACGAGCAGTACTTC.

The table lists this clone with a count of one. V gene TRBV7-6 combines with J gene TRBJ2-7; TRBD1 is a possible D gene (5 bases). The CDR3 is 14 amino acids. In germline, CDR1 is SGHVS, CDR2 FNYEAQ. The V and J ends lost 0 bases and 5 bases respectively, with 11 bases between them. CDR3 amino acids: CASSLAGRDHEQYF. The CDR3 DNA is TGTGCCAGCAGCTTAGCCGGCAGGGATCACGAGCAGTACTTC.

This clone was observed a single time. This sequence joins TRBV27 and TRBJ1-1; the D gene is possibly TRBD1 (6 bases). There are 13 residues in the CDR3. With 6 bases removed from V and 4 bases from J, the gap between germline ends came to 12 bases. The V gene's germline CDR1 is MNHEY and CDR2 SMNVEV (reference sequence). Written as DNA, the CDR3 is TGTGCCAGCAGGACTTTCAGGGGCACTGAAGCTTTCTTT. Translated: CASRTFRGTEAFF.

This chain links TRBV25-1 with TRBJ2-7; D might be TRBD2 (5 bases). Germline loops: CDR1 MGHDK, CDR2 SYGVNS. V was cut by 7 bases and J by 3 bases, with 10 bases left in between. There are 12 residues in the CDR3. In nucleotides, the CDR3 is TGTGCCAGCAAAGAAGGAGGCTACGAGCAGTACTTC. Amino acids: CASKEGGYEQYF.

This sequence joins TRBV30 and TRBJ1-2; 9 nucleotides line up with TRBD1. The ends lost 4 bases at V and 3 bases at J; junction bases unmatched: 6. Germline V lookup: CDR1 GTSNPN, CDR2 SVGIG (reference sequence). The CDR3 is 14 amino acids. Here the CDR3 DNA reads TGTGCCTGGAAAAGGACAGGGGTGGACTATGGCTACACCTTC. Translation gives CAWKRTGVDYGYTF. The full variable domain, with the rest looked up from reference TRBV30 and TRBJ1-2, is SQTIHQWPATLVQPVGSPLSLECTVEGTSNPNLYWYRQAAGRGLQLLFYSVGIGQISSEVPQNLSASRPQDRQFILSSKKLLLSDSGFYLCAWKRTGVDYGYTFGSGTRLTVV.

Comments on this clone: The sample holds other DNA sequences that translate to the same CDR3. V gene TRBV11-2 combines with J gene TRBJ1-4; the match to TRBD1 covers 7 bases. Germline values: CDR1 SGHAT, CDR2 FQNNGV. V lost 2 bases and J lost 10; bases outside the gene matches: 10. The CDR3 totals 15 residues. CDR3 nucleotide sequence: TGTGCCAGCAGCTTATCGGGAGGCCAGGGGGGAAAACTGTTTTTT. Translation gives CASSLSGGQGGKLFF.

The chain has TRBV5-1 and TRBJ2-7, with 12 bases lining up with TRBD2. Germline assignment: CDR1 SGHRS and CDR2 YFSETQ. J lost 6 bases, V lost 5 bases, and 6 bases had no gene match. The CDR3 is made up of 14 amino acids. The chain's CDR3 is CASRWTSGKPEQYF. The CDR3 DNA reads TGCGCCAGCAGATGGACTAGCGGGAAACCCGAGCAGTACTTC.

CDR3: CSVILAGERYEQYF. The CDR3 DNA reads as TGCAGCGTGATCCTAGCGGGAGAGAGGTACGAGCAGTACTTC. The V call is TRBV29-1, the J call TRBJ2-7; TRBD2 agrees at 10 bases. The CDR3 covers 14 residues. Germline lookup yields CDR1 SQVTM and CDR2 ANQGSEA. J was trimmed by 4 bases and V by 6 bases; bases with no gene match: 9.

In its sample, this clone was seen once. This chain links TRBV6-1 with TRBJ2-3, with TRBD1 identical over 7 bases. Germline assignment: CDR1 MNHNS and CDR2 SASEGT. CDR3 size: 14 residues. Trimming took 4 bases from V and 4 from J; bases not matched to a gene: 5. The CDR3 DNA sequence: TGTGCCAGCAGTGCGACAGGGTCCGCAGATACGCAGTATTTT. Protein product: CASSATGSADTQYF.

V gene TRBV6-5 combines with J gene TRBJ2-1; D call uncertain. Germline V gene data show CDR1 as MNHEY and CDR2 as SVGAGI. The CDR3 runs 12 residues. V was cut by 0 bases and J by 9 bases, with 6 bases left in between. For the CDR3, the DNA is TGTGCCAGCAGTTACTCCGTTGGTGAGCAGTTCTTC. This sequence encodes CASSYSVGEQFF.

The chain combines TRBV7-9 with TRBJ1-6; 7 positions agree with TRBD1. The CDR3 has 15 amino acids. Germline V gene lookup returns CDR1 SEHNR and CDR2 FQNEAQ (reference sequence). The trim removed 6 bases at V and 5 bases at J, leaving 7 bases unmatched. CDR3 nucleotide sequence: TGTGCCAGCAGATCCCGGGACAGACATAATTCACCCCTCCACTTT. Translation: CASRSRDRHNSPLHF.

The gene calls are TRBV18 and TRBJ2-7, with D tentatively TRBD1 or TRBD2 (5 bases each). The CDR3 consists of 13 residues. Germline CDR1 and CDR2: KGHSH and LQKENI. V was cut by 4 bases and J by 7 bases, with 14 bases left in between. CDR3 region: CASSQRDDWEQYF. Here the CDR3 DNA reads TGTGCCAGCTCACAACGGGACGACTGGGAGCAGTACTTC. The full variable domain, with the rest looked up from reference TRBV18 and TRBJ2-7, is NAGVMQNPRHLVRRRGQEARLRCSPMKGHSHVYWYRQLPEEGLKFMVYLQKENIIDESGMPKERFSAEFPKEGPSILRIQQVVRGDSAAYFCASSQRDDWEQYFGPGTRLTVT.

Comment on this clone: This same CDR3 is encoded by further DNA sequences in the sample. The J gene is TRBJ2-3, the V gene TRBV29-1; 10 bases are a match to TRBD2. V shed 7 bases and J 0 bases; nucleotides not matched to a gene: 4. CDR3 length equals 14 residues. Germline V gives CDR1 SQVTM, CDR2 ANQGSEA. The CDR3 DNA reads as TGCAGCGGGAGGACTAGCGGAAGCACAGATACGCAGTATTTT. Its protein product is CSGRTSGSTDTQYF.

V is TRBV10-3 and J is TRBJ1-1; D gene ambiguous. Germline loops: CDR1 ENHRY, CDR2 SYGVKD. CDR3 length equals 15 residues. The V and J ends lost 4 bases and 1 base respectively, with 13 bases between them. The CDR3 nucleotides read TGTGCCATCAGTGGTGGCGGGGTAACGAACACTGAAGCTTTCTTT. It specifies CAISGGGVTNTEAFF.

The V gene is TRBV25-1, the J gene TRBJ1-1, with D tentatively TRBD1 (6 bases). Germline lookup yields CDR1 MGHDK and CDR2 SYGVNS. The CDR3 extends over 14 amino acids. Trimming removed 4 bases from V and 4 bases from J, with 13 bases in between. CDR3 nucleotides: TGTGCCAGCAGTGTGGGGGGCGTGATCACTGAAGCTTTCTTT. Translated: CASSVGGVITEAFF.

V is TRBV4-1 and J is TRBJ2-1, with 8 positions matching TRBD1. Germline lookup yields CDR1 MGHRA and CDR2 YSYEKL. The CDR3 covers 16 residues. V dropped 4 bases and J dropped 5; count of bases not matched to a gene: 10. CDR3 protein: CASSRDRDRRDNEQFF. DNA for the CDR3: TGCGCCAGCAGCCGAGACCGGGACAGGAGAGACAATGAGCAGTTCTTC.